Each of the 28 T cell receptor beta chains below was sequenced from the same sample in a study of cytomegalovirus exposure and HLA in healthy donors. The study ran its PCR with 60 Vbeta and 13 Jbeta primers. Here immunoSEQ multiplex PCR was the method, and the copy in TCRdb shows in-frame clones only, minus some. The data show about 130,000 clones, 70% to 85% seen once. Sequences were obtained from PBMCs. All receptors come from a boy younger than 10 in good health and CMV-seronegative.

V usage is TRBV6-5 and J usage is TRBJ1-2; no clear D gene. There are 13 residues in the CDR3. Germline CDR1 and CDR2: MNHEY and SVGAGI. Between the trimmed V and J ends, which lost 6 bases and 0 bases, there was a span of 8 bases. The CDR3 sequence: CASSFTPNYGYTF. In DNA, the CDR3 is TGTGCCAGCAGCTTCACACCTAACTATGGCTACACCTTC.

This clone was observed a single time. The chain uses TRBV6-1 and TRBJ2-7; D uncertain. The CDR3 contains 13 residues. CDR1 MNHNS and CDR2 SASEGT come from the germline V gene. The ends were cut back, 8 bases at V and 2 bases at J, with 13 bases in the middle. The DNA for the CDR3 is TGTGCCAGCGTAGTAGCAGCCACCTACGAGCAGTACTTC. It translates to CASVVAATYEQYF.

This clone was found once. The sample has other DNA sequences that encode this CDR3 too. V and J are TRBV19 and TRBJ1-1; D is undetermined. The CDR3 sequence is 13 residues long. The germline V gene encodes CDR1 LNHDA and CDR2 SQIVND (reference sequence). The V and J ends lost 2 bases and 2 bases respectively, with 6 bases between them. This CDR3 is CASSINSNTEAFF. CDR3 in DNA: TGTGCCAGTAGTATAAACAGCAACACTGAAGCTTTCTTT.

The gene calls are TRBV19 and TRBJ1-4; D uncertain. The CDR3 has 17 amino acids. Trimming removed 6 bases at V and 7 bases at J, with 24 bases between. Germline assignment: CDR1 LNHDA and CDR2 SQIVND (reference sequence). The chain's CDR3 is CASSPTGGYGRVEKLFF. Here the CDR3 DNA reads TGTGCCAGTAGCCCAACCGGAGGGTACGGTCGAGTTGAAAAACTGTTTTTT.

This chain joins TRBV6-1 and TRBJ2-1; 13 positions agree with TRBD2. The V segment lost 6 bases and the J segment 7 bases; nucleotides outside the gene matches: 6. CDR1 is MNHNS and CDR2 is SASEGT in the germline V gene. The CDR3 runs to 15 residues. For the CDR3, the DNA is TGTGCCAGCAGGAGGGGACTAGCGGGAAGTAATGAGCAGTTCTTC. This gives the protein CASRRGLAGSNEQFF.

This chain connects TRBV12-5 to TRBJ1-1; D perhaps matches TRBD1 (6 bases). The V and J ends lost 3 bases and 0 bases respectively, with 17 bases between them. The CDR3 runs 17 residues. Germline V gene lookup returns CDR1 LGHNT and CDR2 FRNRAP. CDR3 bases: TGTGCTAGTGGTTTATCTCCCAACAGGGTAATGAACACTGAAGCTTTCTTT. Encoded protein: CASGLSPNRVMNTEAFF.

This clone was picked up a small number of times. CDR3 DNA sequence: TGTGCCAGCAGCTCCACCTCGTGGAAGGGAGGTCCTGAAGCTTTCTTT. Translation: CASSSTSWKGGPEAFF. This chain uses TRBV7-8 with TRBJ1-1; D call uncertain. Germline V gene sequence: CDR1 SGHVS, CDR2 FQNEAQ. V gave up 4 bases and J gave up 6 bases, with 21 bases separating them. The CDR3 consists of 16 residues.

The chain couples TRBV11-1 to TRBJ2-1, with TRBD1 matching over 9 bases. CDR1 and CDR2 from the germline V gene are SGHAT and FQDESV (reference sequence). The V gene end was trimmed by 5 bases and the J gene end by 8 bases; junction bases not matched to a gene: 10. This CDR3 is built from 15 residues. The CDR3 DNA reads TGTGCCAGCAGCCGCCGACAGGGGGAGATAGATGAGCAGTTCTTC. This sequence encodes CASSRRQGEIDEQFF.

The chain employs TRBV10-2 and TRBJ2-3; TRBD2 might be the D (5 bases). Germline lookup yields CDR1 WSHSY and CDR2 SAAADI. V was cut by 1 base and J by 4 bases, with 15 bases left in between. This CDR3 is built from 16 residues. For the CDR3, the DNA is TGCGCCAGCAGTGAGTTCGAGGGCTCGGACCCAGATACGCAGTATTTT. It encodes CASSEFEGSDPDTQYF.

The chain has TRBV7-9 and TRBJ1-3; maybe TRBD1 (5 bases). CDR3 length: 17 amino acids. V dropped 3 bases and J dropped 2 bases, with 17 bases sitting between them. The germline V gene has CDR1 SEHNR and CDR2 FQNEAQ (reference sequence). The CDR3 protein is CASSFSPRGLTGNTIYF. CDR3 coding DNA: TGTGCCAGCAGCTTTAGCCCGCGGGGACTTACTGGAAACACCATATATTTT.

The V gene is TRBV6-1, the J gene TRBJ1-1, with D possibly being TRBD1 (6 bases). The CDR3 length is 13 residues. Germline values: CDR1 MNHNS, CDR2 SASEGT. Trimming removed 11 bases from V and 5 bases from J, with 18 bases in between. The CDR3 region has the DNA TGTGCCTCCCCCCGGACAGAATCAACTGAAGCTTTCTTT. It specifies CASPRTESTEAFF.

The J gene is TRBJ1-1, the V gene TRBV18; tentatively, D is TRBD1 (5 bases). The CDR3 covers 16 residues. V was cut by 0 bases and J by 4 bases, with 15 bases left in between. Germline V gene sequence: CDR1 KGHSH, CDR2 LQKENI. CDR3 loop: CASSPPPSLGGTEAFF. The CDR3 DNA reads TGTGCCAGCTCACCACCGCCCAGTTTGGGGGGCACTGAAGCTTTCTTT.

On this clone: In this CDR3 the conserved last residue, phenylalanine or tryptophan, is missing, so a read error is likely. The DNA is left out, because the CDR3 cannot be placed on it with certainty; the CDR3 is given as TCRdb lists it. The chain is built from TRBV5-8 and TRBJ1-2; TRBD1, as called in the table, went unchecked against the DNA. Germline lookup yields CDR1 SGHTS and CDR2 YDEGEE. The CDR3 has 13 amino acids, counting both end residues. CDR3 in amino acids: CASSLGTGEPSRT.

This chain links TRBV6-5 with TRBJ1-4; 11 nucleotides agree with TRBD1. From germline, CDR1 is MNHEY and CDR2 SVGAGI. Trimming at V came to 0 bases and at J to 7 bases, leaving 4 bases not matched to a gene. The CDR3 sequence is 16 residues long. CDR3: CASSYSGGTGGEKLFF. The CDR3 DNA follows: TGTGCCAGCAGTTACTCAGGTGGGACAGGGGGTGAAAAACTGTTTTTT.

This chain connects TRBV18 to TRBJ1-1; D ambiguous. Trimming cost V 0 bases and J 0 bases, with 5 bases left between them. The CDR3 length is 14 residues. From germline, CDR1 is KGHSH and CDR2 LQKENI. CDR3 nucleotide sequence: TGTGCCAGCTCACCACCAGGAGTGAACACTGAAGCTTTCTTT. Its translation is CASSPPGVNTEAFF.

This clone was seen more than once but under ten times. Here the CDR3 reads CASSLPVTSGNEQFF. CDR3 in DNA: TGTGCCAGCAGCCTCCCGGTAACTAGCGGAAATGAGCAGTTCTTC. The gene calls are TRBV7-9 and TRBJ2-1; TRBD2 matches at 8 bases. This CDR3 is 15 amino acids long. In germline, CDR1 is SEHNR, CDR2 FQNEAQ (reference sequence). The V and J ends lost 5 bases and 7 bases, in that order; junction bases with no gene match: 10. The full variable domain, completed using reference TRBV7-9 and TRBJ2-1, is DTGVSQNPRHKITKRGQNVTFRCDPISEHNRLYWYRQTLGQGPEFLTYFQNEAQLEKSRLLSDRFSAERPKGSFSTLEIQRTEQGDSAMYLCASSLPVTSGNEQFFGPGTRLTVL.

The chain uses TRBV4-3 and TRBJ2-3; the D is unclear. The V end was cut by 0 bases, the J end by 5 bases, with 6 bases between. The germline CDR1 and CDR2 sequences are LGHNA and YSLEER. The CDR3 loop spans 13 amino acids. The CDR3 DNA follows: TGCGCCAGCAGCCAAGATCCCCGAGATACGCAGTATTTT. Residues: CASSQDPRDTQYF.

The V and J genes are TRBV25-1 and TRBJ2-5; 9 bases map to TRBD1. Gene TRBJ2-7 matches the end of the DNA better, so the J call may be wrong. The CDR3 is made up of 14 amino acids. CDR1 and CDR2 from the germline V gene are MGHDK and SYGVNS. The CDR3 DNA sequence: TGTGCCAGCAGTGAATGGGGACAGGGCTACGAGCAGTACTTC. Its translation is CASSEWGQGYEQYF.

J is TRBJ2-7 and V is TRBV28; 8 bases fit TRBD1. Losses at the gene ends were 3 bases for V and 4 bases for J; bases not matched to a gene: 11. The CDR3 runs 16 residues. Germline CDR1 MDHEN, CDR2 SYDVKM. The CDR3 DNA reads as TGTGCCAGCAGTTTGAAGTTAGGGACAGGTGGGTACGAGCAGTACTTC. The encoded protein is CASSLKLGTGGYEQYF.

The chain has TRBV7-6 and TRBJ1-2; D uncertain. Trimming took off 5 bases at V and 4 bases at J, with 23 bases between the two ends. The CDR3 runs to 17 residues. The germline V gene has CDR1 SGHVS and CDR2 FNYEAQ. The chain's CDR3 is CASSPESMLDPLYGYTF. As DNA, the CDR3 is TGTGCCAGCAGCCCGGAGAGTATGCTCGATCCCCTCTATGGCTACACCTTC.

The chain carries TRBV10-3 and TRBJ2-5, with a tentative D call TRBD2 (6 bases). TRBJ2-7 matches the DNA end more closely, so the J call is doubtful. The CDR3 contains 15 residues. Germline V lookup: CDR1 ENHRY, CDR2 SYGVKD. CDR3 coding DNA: TGTGCCATCAGTGAGAATAGCGGTCAAGCCTACGAGCAGTACTTC. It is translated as CAISENSGQAYEQYF.

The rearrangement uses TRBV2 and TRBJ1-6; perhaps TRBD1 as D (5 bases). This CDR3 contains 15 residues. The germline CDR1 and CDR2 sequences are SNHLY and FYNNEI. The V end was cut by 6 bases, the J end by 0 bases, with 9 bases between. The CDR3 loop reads CASRTASSYNSPLHF. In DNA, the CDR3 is TGTGCCAGCAGGACAGCGAGCTCCTATAATTCACCCCTCCACTTT.

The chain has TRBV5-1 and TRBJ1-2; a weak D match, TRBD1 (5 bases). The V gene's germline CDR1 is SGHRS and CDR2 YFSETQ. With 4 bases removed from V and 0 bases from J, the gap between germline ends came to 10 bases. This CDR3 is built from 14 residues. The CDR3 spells CASSADTANYGYTF. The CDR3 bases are TGCGCCAGCAGCGCGGACACTGCTAACTATGGCTACACCTTC.

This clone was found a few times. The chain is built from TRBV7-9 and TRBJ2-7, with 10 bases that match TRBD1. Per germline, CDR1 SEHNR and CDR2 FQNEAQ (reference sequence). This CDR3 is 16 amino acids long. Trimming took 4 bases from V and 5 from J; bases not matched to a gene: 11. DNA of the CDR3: TGTGCCAGCAGCTCGGGCCCGGGACAGGGGTGGGACGAGCAGTACTTC. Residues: CASSSGPGQGWDEQYF. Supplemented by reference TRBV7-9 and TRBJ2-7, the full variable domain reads DTGVSQNPRHKITKRGQNVTFRCDPISEHNRLYWYRQTLGQGPEFLTYFQNEAQLEKSRLLSDRFSAERPKGSFSTLEIQRTEQGDSAMYLCASSSGPGQGWDEQYFGPGTRLTVT.

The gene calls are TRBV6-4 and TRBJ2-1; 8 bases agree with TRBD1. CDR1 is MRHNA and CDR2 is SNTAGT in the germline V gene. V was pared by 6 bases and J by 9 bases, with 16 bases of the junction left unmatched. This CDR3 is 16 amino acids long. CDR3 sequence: CASSHLPGQEGGEQFF. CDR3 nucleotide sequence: TGTGCCAGCAGCCACCTTCCGGGACAGGAGGGAGGTGAGCAGTTCTTC.

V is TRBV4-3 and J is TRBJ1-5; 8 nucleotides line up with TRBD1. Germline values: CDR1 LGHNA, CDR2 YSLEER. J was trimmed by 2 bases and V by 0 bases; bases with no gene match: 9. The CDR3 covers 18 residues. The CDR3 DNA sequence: TGCGCCAGCAGCCAAGATAGGGGTGGACAGGGAGGCAATCAGCCCCAGCATTTT. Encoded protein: CASSQDRGGQGGNQPQHF.

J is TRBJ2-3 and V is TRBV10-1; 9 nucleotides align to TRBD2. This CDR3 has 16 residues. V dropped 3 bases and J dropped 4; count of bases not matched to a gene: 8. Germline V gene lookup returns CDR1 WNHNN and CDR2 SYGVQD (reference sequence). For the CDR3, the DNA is TGCGCCAGCAGTGAACAGGGCGGGAGGGGTTCAGATACGCAGTATTTT. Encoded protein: CASSEQGGRGSDTQYF.

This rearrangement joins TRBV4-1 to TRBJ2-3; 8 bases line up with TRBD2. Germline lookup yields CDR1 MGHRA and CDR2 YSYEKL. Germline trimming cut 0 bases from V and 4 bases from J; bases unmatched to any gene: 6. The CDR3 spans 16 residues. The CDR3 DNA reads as TGCGCCAGCAGCCAAGAACGGGAGGGCCGCGCAGATACGCAGTATTTT. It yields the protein CASSQEREGRADTQYF.